Following are 8 T cell receptor beta chains from one sample sequenced in a study of cytomegalovirus exposure and HLA in healthy donors. Primers for the PCR totalled 60 Vbeta and 13 Jbeta. Here immunoSEQ multiplex PCR was the method, and the copy in TCRdb shows in-frame clones only, minus some. This table holds some 150,000 clones, 76% found once. The sample taken for sequencing was PBMCs. The source is a female donor in good health and CMV-seronegative.

V usage is TRBV7-2 and J usage is TRBJ2-1, with D uncertain. There are 13 residues in the CDR3. Germline V gene data show CDR1 as SGHTA and CDR2 as FQGNSA. Trimming cost V 4 bases and J 9 bases, with 13 bases left between them. The CDR3 sequence: CASSSLGLGEQFF. In nucleotides, the CDR3 is TGTGCCAGCAGCTCCCTCGGGTTAGGTGAGCAGTTCTTC.

The chain links TRBV9 to TRBJ2-2, with 8 bases identical to TRBD2. After removal of 0 bases from V and 3 bases from J, the junction contained 4 bases not matched to a gene. Germline V gene sequence: CDR1 SGDLS, CDR2 YYNGEE. This CDR3 region has 16 residues. DNA of the CDR3: TGTGCCAGCAGCGTAGCGGGAGGGGCGGACACCGGGGAGCTGTTTTTT. Translated: CASSVAGGADTGELFF.

The chain couples TRBV29-1 to TRBJ2-3; TRBD2 might be the D (5 bases). V was cut by 5 bases and J by 2 bases, with 14 bases left in between. This CDR3 comprises 14 residues. CDR1 and CDR2 from the germline V gene are SQVTM and ANQGSEA. For the CDR3, the DNA is TGCAGCGTTTCCTCCGGGGTACTCACAGATACGCAGTATTTT. It encodes CSVSSGVLTDTQYF.

V gene TRBV30 combines with J gene TRBJ1-2; the D gene is possibly TRBD1 (6 bases). V lost 5 bases to trimming and J lost 7 bases, with 20 bases between them. CDR3 length: 14 amino acids. CDR1 is GTSNPN and CDR2 is SVGIG in the germline V gene (reference sequence). CDR3 region: CAWARDKKKPGYTF. CDR3 bases: TGTGCCTGGGCTCGGGACAAGAAGAAGCCTGGCTACACCTTC.

J is TRBJ2-3 and V is TRBV5-1; 9 nucleotides align to TRBD2. The CDR3 covers 15 residues. In germline, CDR1 is SGHRS, CDR2 YFSETQ. V dropped 4 bases and J dropped 4; count of bases not matched to a gene: 7. The CDR3 spells CASSTGGGAADTQYF. The CDR3 DNA sequence: TGCGCCAGCAGCACCGGCGGGGGGGCAGCAGATACGCAGTATTTT.

This chain joins TRBV28 and TRBJ2-7; 9 positions match TRBD1. Germline V CDR1 and CDR2: MDHEN, SYDVKM. The CDR3 contains 17 residues. V dropped 2 bases and J dropped 4; count of bases not matched to a gene: 12. The CDR3 DNA reads TGTGCCAGCAGTTTACAGGGACAGGGCATAACCCCTTACGAGCAGTACTTC. Its protein product is CASSLQGQGITPYEQYF.

The chain is built from TRBV18 and TRBJ1-2; 9 nucleotides match TRBD1. CDR1 is KGHSH and CDR2 is LQKENI in the germline V gene. The CDR3 has 14 residues. J was trimmed by 4 bases and V by 6 bases; bases with no gene match: 6. This chain's CDR3 is CASSLGTGSYGYTF. The CDR3 DNA reads as TGTGCCAGCTCCCTCGGGACAGGGTCCTATGGCTACACCTTC.

J is TRBJ1-5 and V is TRBV5-1; 7 nucleotides agree with TRBD1. This CDR3 spans 13 amino acids. Unmatched junction bases numbered 4, after V lost 4 bases and J lost 6 bases. Germline CDR1 and CDR2: SGHRS and YFSETQ. DNA of the CDR3: TGCGCCAGCAGCGTGACAGGGTCTCAGCCCCAGCATTTT. The encoded protein is CASSVTGSQPQHF.